The rows below give T cell receptor beta chains drawn from one sample of a study of blood T cells in healthy people across ages. TCRdb used MiXCR to reprocess the 5' RACE reads, holding one entry per CDR3 protein. The repertoire consists of hundreds of thousands of distinct CDR3 sequences, with 25% to 35% occurring once and the leading ten covering more than 15%. Sequencing was carried out using blood. The receptors derive from a woman at least 80 years old in good health. CDR3s leave out the opening cysteine and the closing phenylalanine or tryptophan. Only part of the rows carry a size: once, few, many, or a class if the clone is expanded.

v_gene,j_gene,abundance,CDR3aa
TRBV30,TRBJ2-2,many,AWSPYRTGELF
TRBV27,TRBJ2-3,.,ATKALAGVLDTQY
TRBV11-1,TRBJ2-3,many,ASSLGILAGGTDTQY
TRBV29-1,TRBJ2-5,.,SSDRGNEQY
TRBV5-4,.,.,ASSPPPAGSYNEQY
TRBV7-8,TRBJ2-1,.,ASSTDSGGYQETQF
TRBV7-7,TRBJ1-1,.,ASSLWVNTEAF
TRBV9,TRBJ1-6,few,ASSVGRDRPLH
TRBV9,TRBJ1-2,once,ASSETGALVYGYT
TRBV10-3,TRBJ2-2,.,AISEDRYNTGELF
TRBV7-8,TRBJ2-3,many,ASSSASRVGDTQY
TRBV11-2,TRBJ1-3,few,ASSITGAGNTIY
TRBV20-1,TRBJ2-1,many,SAEGGGIAYNEQF
TRBV20-1,TRBJ2-5,.,SARDRESSSGGQY